Given below is one T cell receptor (beta chain) in context. One junction end disagrees with the germline gene, perhaps due to a read error. Different DNA sequences within this sample yield the same CDR3. The CDR3 sequence is 13 residues long. Germline CDR1 reads GTSNPN; CDR2 reads SVGIG (reference sequence). The data were produced by immunoSEQ multiplex PCR, yet TCRdb's version contains in-frame clones alone and is incomplete. In the table there are 100,000 or so clones, 80% to 95% of which are singletons. The data were taken from a study of T cell changes during pregnancy in multiple sclerosis. The J gene is TRBJ1-1, the V gene TRBV30; D unresolved. The clonotype was recovered from a female donor with multiple sclerosis, enrolled in a pregnancy study. The sample was peripheral blood, taken in the second trimester of pregnancy. The CDR3 spells CAWRGLPNTEAFF. DNA for the CDR3: TGTGCATGGAGAGGACTCCCGAACACTGAAGCTTTCTTT. Drawing the rest from reference TRBV30 and TRBJ1-1, the complete variable domain is SQTIHQWPATLVQPVGSPLSLECTVEGTSNPNLYWYRQAAGRGLQLLFYSVGIGQISSEVPQNLSASRPQDRQFILSSKKLLLSDSGFYLCAWRGLPNTEAFFGQGTRLTVV.